Described below is a single TCR beta chain sequence and its context. These data are taken from a study of neoadjuvant anti-PD-1 for oral cavity cancer. The time point: after neoadjuvant nivolumab, at surgical resection. Germline CDR1 MNHNY, CDR2 SVGAGI (reference sequence). This CDR3 comprises 14 residues. The germline V and J ends were trimmed by 0 bases and 6 bases, with 11 bases remaining between them. The method was immunoSEQ multiplex PCR; TCRdb's version includes in-frame clones alone and lacks a portion of them. The sample yields some 15,000 clones, 74% seen once. The sequence derives from a person aged 35 to 85 with oral cavity squamous cell carcinoma. The starting material was PBMCs, obtained after nivolumab (anti-PD-1) treatment. The chain combines TRBV6-6 with TRBJ1-2, with D hard to call. Written as DNA, the CDR3 is TGTGCCAGCAGTTACTCGTCCTGGGCTGATGGCTACACCTTC. Protein sequence: CASSYSSWADGYTF.